These 3 T cell receptor beta chains came from one sample sequenced in a study of blood T cell repertoires in COVID-19. Profiled with immunoSEQ multiplex PCR; TCRdb holds only in-frame clones, not every one. Here the sample spans about 210,000 clones, roughly four fifths being singletons. Sequencing was done on a sample of peripheral blood. These receptors came from a middle-aged woman with acute or convalescent COVID-19.

The chain uses TRBV7-9 and TRBJ2-3; the D is unclear. CDR1 and CDR2 from the germline V gene are SEHNR and FQNEAQ (reference sequence). Trimming stripped 4 bases from V and 9 bases from J, with 17 bases between. The CDR3 spans 14 residues. CDR3 protein: CASSSTSDPGTQYF. The CDR3 DNA reads TGTGCCAGCAGCTCAACCTCCGACCCCGGGACGCAGTATTTT.

This clone occurred once. The rearrangement links TRBV9 to TRBJ2-6; 7 nucleotides agree with TRBD1. This CDR3 has 15 amino acids. Germline lookup yields CDR1 SGDLS and CDR2 YYNGEE. The V segment lost 4 bases and the J segment 6 bases; nucleotides outside the gene matches: 7. CDR3 region: CASSLTGYEANVLTF. The CDR3 DNA reads as TGTGCCAGCAGCCTGACAGGGTATGAGGCCAACGTCCTGACTTTC.

The rearrangement joins TRBV10-3 to TRBJ1-6; 9 bases match TRBD1. The germline V gene encodes CDR1 ENHRY and CDR2 SYGVKD. Trimming cost V 4 bases and J 12 bases; bases outside gene matches: 10. The CDR3 has 15 amino acids. The CDR3 region has the DNA TGTGCCATCAGTGGCTCCCTACAGGGGGCCGGACCCCTCCACTTT. Translation gives CAISGSLQGAGPLHF.